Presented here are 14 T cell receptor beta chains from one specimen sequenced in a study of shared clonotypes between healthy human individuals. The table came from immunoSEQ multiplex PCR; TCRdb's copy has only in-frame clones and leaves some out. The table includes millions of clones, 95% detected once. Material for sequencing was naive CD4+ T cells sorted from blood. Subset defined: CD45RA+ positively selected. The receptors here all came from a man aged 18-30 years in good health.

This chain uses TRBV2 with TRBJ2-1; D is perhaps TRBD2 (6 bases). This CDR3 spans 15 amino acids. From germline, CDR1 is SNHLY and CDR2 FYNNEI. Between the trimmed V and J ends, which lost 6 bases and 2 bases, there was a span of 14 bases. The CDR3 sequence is CASSKGGPPYNEQFF. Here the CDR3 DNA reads TGTGCCAGCAGCAAAGGAGGGCCGCCCTACAATGAGCAGTTCTTC. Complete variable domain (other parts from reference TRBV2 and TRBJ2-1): EPEVTQTPSHQVTQMGQEVILRCVPISNHLYFYWYRQILGQKVEFLVSFYNNEISEKSEIFDDQFSVERPDGSNFTLKIRSTKLEDSAMYFCASSKGGPPYNEQFFGPGTRLTVL.

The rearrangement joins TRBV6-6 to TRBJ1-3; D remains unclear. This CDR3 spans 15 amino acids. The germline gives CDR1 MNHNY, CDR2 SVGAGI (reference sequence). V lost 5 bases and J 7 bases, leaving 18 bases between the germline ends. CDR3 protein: CASSDIQDGRNTIYF. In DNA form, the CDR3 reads TGTGCCAGCAGTGACATTCAAGACGGCCGGAACACCATATATTTT.

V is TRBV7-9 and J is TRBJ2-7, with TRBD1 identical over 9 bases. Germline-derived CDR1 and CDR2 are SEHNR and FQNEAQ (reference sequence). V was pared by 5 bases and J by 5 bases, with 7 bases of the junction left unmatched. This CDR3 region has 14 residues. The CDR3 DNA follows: TGTGCCAGCAGCCCTTTGGGACAGGGAAACGAGCAGTACTTC. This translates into CASSPLGQGNEQYF.

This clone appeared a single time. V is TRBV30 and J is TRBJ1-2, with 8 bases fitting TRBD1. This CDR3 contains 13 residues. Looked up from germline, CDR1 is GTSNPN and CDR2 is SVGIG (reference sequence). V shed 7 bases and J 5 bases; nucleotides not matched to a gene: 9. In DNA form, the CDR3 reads TGTGCCTTAACAACAGGGGGTACTTATGGCTACACCTTC. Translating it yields CALTTGGTYGYTF.

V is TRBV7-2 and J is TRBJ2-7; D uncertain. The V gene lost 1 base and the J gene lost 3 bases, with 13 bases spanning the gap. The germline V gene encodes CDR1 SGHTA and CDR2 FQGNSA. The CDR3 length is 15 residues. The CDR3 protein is CASSLGVSLLYEQYF. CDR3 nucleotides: TGTGCCAGCAGCTTAGGGGTTAGTTTACTCTACGAGCAGTACTTC.

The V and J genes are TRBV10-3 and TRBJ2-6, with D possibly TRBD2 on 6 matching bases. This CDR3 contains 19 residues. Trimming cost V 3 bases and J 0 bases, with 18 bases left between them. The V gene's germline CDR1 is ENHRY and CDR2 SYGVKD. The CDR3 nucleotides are TGTGCCATCAGTGATAAGTCGAGGGAGGTGAACTCTGGGGCCAACGTCCTGACTTTC. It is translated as CAISDKSREVNSGANVLTF.

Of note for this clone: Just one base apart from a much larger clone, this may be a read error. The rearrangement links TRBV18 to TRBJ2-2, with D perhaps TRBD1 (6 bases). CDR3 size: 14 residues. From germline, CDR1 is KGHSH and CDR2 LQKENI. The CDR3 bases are TGTGCCAGCTCACAAACAGGGAACACCGGGGAGCTGCTTTTT. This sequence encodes CASSQTGNTGELLF.

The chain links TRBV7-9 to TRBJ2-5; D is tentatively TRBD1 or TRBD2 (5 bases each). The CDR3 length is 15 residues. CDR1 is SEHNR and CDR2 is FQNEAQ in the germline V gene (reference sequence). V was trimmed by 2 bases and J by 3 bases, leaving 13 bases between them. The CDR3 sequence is CASSLTGTPKETQYF. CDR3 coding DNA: TGTGCCAGCAGCTTAACGGGGACCCCGAAAGAGACCCAGTACTTC.

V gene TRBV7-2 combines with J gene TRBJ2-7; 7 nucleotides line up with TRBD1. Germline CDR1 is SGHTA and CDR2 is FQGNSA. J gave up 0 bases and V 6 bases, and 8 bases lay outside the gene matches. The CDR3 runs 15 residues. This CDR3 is CASSGLGTVSYEQYF. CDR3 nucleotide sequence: TGTGCCAGCAGTGGGTTAGGGACAGTCTCCTACGAGCAGTACTTC.

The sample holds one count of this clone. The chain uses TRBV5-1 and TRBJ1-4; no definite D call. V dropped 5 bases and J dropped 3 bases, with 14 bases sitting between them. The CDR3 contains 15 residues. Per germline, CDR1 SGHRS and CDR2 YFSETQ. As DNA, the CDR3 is TGCGCCAGCAGGCCCACGGGATCGTCTAATGAAAAACTGTTTTTT. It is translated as CASRPTGSSNEKLFF.

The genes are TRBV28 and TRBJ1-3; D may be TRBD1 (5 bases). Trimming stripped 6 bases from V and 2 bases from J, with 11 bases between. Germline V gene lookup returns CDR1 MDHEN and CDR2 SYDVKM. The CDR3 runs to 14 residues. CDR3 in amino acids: CASRLGEAGNTIYF. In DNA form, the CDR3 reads TGTGCCAGCAGATTGGGGGAGGCTGGAAACACCATATATTTT. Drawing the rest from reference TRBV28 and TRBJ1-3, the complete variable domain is DVKVTQSSRYLVKRTGEKVFLECVQDMDHENMFWYRQDPGLGLRLIYFSYDVKMKEKGDIPEGYSVSREKKERFSLILESASTNQTSMYLCASRLGEAGNTIYFGEGSWLTVV.

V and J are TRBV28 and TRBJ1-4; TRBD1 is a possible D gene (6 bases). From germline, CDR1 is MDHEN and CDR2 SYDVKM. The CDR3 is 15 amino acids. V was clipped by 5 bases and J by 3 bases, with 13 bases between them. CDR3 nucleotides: TGTGCCAGCAGTGAAACAGGGTTATCTAATGAAAAACTGTTTTTT. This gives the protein CASSETGLSNEKLFF.

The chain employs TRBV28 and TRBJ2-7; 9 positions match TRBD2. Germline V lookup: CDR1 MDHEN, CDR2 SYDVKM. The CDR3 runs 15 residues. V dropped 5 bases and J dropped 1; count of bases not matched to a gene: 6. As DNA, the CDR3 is TGTGCCAGCAGTGAACGGCGGGGGGGTTCCTACGAGCAGTACTTC. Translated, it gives CASSERRGGSYEQYF.

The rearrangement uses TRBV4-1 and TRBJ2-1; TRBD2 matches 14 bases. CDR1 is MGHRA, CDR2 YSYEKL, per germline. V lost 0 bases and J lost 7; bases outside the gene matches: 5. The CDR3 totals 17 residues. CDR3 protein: CASSQERLAGGNNEQFF. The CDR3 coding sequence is TGCGCCAGCAGCCAAGAAAGACTAGCGGGGGGGAATAATGAGCAGTTCTTC.